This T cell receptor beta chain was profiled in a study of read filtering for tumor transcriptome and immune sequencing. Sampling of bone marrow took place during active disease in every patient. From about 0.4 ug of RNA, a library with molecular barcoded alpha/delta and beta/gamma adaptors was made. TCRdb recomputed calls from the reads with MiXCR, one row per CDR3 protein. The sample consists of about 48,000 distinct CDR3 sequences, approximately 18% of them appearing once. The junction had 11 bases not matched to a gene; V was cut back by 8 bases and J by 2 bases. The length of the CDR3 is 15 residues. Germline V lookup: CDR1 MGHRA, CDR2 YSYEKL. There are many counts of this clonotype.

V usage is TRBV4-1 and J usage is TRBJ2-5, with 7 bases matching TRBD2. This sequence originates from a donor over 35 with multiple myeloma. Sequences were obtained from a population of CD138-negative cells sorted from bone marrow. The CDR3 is CASGGGGGEQETQYF. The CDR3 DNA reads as TGCGCCAGCGGTGGGGGGGGAGGTGAACAAGAGACCCAGTACTTC.